This T cell receptor (beta chain) was profiled in a study of T cells in tuberculosis. Study conclusions and caveats: Classification accuracy was 87% (AUROC more than 0.8) with the GMM-specific repertoire.

Repertoires were generated with immunoSEQ multiplex PCR, while TCRdb's copy carries only in-frame clones and drops some. The table lists 25,000 to 35,000 clones, nearly 90% of them singletons. To note about this clone: What it binds is not known.

Noted time point: new active TB diagnosis, blood taken before or within 7 days of starting treatment. The sequence was obtained from an adult with tuberculosis. The sample in question was PBMCs, obtained at tuberculosis diagnosis.

CDR3 region: CASSPIDTGELFF. The CDR3 DNA reads TGTGCCAGCAGTCCCATAGACACCGGGGAGCTGTTTTTT. The chain couples TRBV28 to TRBJ2-2; D remains unclear. The V end was cut by 5 bases, the J end by 3 bases, with 7 bases between. The CDR3 spans 13 residues. Germline-derived CDR1 and CDR2 are MDHEN and SYDVKM. The whole variable domain, filled in from reference TRBV28 and TRBJ2-2, reads DVKVTQSSRYLVKRTGEKVFLECVQDMDHENMFWYRQDPGLGLRLIYFSYDVKMKEKGDIPEGYSVSREKKERFSLILESASTNQTSMYLCASSPIDTGELFFGEGSRLTVL.